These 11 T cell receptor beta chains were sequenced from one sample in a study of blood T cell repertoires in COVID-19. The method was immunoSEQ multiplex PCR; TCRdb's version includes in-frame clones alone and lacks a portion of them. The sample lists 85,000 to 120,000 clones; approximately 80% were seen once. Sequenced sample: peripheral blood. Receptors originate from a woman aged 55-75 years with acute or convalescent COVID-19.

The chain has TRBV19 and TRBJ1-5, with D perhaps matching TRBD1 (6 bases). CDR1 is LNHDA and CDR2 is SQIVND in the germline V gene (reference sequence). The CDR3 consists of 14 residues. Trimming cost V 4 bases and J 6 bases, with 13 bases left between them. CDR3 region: CASSTTGKRQPQHF. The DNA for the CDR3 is TGTGCCAGTAGTACGACAGGAAAACGTCAGCCCCAGCATTTT.

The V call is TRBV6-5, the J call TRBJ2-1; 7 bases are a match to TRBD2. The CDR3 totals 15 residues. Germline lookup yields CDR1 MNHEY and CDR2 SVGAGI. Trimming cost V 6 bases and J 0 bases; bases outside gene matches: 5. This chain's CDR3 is CASRIGRHSYNEQFF. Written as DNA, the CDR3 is TGTGCCAGCAGGATCGGGAGGCACTCCTACAATGAGCAGTTCTTC.

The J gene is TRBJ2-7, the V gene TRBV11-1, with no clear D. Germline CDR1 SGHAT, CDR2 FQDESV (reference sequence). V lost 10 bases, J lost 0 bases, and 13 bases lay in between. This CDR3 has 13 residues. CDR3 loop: CATSGSFSYEQYF. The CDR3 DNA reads TGTGCCACCTCGGGTTCCTTCTCCTACGAGCAGTACTTC.

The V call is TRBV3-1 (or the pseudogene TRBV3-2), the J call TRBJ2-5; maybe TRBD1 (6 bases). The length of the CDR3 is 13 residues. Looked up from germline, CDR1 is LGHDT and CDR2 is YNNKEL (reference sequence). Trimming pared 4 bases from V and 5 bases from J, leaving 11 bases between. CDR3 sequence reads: CASSPARGETQYF. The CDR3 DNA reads TGTGCCAGCAGCCCGGCGAGGGGGGAGACCCAGTACTTC.

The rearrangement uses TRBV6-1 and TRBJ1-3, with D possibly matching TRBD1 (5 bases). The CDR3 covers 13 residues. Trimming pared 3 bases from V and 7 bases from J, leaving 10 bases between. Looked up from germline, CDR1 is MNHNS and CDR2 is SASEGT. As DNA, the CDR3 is TGTGCCAGCAGTGAGGTCCGGGGGAACACCATATATTTT. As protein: CASSEVRGNTIYF.

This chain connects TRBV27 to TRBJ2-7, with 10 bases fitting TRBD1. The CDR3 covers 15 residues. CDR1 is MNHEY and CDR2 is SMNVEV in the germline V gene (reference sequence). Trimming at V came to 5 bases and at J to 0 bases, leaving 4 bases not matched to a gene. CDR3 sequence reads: CASSQGQGTSYEQYF. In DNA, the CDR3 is TGTGCCAGCAGTCAGGGACAGGGGACCTCCTACGAGCAGTACTTC.

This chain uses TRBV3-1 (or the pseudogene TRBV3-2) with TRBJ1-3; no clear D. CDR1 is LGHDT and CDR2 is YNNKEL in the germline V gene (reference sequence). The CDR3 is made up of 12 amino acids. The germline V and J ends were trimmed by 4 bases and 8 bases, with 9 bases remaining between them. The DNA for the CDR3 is TGTGCCAGCAGCCTCTCCGGGGACACCATATATTTT. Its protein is CASSLSGDTIYF.

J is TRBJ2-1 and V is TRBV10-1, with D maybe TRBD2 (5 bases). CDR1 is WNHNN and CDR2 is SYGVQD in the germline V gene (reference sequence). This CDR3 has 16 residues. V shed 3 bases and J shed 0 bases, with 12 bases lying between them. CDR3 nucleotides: TGCGCCAGCAGTGACGGCGGGCGACCCTCCTACAATGAGCAGTTCTTC. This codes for CASSDGGRPSYNEQFF.

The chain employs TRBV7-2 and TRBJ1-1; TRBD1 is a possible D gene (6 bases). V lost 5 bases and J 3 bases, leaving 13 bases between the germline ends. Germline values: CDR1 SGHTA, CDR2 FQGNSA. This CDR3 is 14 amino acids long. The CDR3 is CASSPGVWDTEAFF. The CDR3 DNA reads TGTGCCAGCAGCCCAGGGGTGTGGGACACTGAAGCTTTCTTT.

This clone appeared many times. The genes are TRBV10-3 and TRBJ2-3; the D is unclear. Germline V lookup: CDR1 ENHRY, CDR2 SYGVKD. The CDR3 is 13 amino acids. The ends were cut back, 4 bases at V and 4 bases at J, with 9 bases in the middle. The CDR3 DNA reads TGTGCCATCAGTGCGGTCAGCGCAGATACGCAGTATTTT. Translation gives CAISAVSADTQYF.

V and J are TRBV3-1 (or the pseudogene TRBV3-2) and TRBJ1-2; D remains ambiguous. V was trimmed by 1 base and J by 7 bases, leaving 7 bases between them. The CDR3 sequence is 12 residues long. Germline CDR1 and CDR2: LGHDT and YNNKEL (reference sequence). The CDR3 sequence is CASSQAGPGYTF. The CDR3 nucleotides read TGTGCCAGCAGCCAAGCGGGTCCTGGCTACACCTTC.